Described below is a single TCR beta chain sequence and its context. With 2 bases removed from V and 0 bases from J, the gap between germline ends came to 15 bases. The germline V gene has CDR1 SGHDT and CDR2 YYEEEE. The CDR3 contains 17 residues. The data derive from a study of long-term antiretroviral therapy in people with HIV. Researchers ran immunoSEQ v3.0 at survey level. Here immunoSEQ multiplex PCR was the method, and the copy in TCRdb shows in-frame clones only, minus some. The sample consists of 25,000 to 30,000 clones, around 80% of them appearing once. The source is a man between 18 and 29 years old with HIV. The sequencing here drew on unsorted PBMCs, taken 1.5 years before starting antiretroviral therapy. The genes are TRBV5-6 and TRBJ1-3; no clear D gene. The CDR3 loop reads CASSFGYNRDSGNTIYF. The CDR3 DNA reads as TGTGCCAGCAGCTTTGGGTATAATAGGGACTCTGGAAACACCATATATTTT.